These 14 T cell receptor beta chains came from one sample sequenced in a study of a mutant IDH1 vaccine in newly diagnosed glioma. For these receptors, no antigen is known. Time point defined: week 5, during vaccination. Vaccination comprised doses that each held 300 ug of mutant IDH1 20-mer peptide, plus topical imiquimod. Sequenced by immunoSEQ multiplex PCR; TCRdb stores in-frame clones only, minus some. The sample carries around 50,000 clones, 70% to 90% recorded once. Here the sequenced sample was PBMCs, taken from a glioma patient whose treatment included an IDH1 peptide vaccine. Source of these receptors: a middle-aged woman with glioma.

Here the CDR3 DNA reads TGTGCCAGTAGTACCGCGGGAGGGCCCGGCGAGCAGTACTTC. This encodes CASSTAGGPGEQYF. This sequence joins TRBV19 and TRBJ2-7, with 9 nucleotides matching TRBD2. Per germline, CDR1 LNHDA and CDR2 SQIVND (reference sequence). J lost 6 bases, V lost 4 bases, and 7 bases had no gene match. This CDR3 region has 14 residues.

The rearrangement joins TRBV9 to TRBJ2-6; D is unclear. Germline CDR1 and CDR2: SGDLS and YYNGEE. V lost 0 bases and J lost 0, with 4 bases in between. This CDR3 contains 15 residues. The chain's CDR3 is CASSVGISGANVLTF. The CDR3, as DNA: TGTGCCAGCAGCGTAGGGATCTCTGGGGCCAACGTCCTGACTTTC.

This clone was observed once. The V and J genes are TRBV5-1 and TRBJ2-5, with a possible D match to TRBD1 (5 bases). Trimming pared 0 bases from V and 5 bases from J, leaving 14 bases between. CDR1 and CDR2 (germline): SGHRS, YFSETQ. The CDR3 length is 15 residues. The CDR3 DNA is TGCGCCAGCAGCTTGGTACACAGGCTGGGGGAGACCCAGTACTTC. Its protein is CASSLVHRLGETQYF.

The rearrangement joins TRBV28 to TRBJ1-1; D is undetermined. The CDR3 is 13 residues long. Germline V gene lookup returns CDR1 MDHEN and CDR2 SYDVKM. The germline V and J ends were trimmed by 3 bases and 1 base, with 6 bases remaining between them. DNA of the CDR3: TGTGCCAGCAGTTTCCGGACGAACACTGAAGCTTTCTTT. This gives the protein CASSFRTNTEAFF.

The chain recombines TRBV7-8 with TRBJ1-2; tentatively, D is TRBD1 (5 bases). Germline CDR1 is SGHVS and CDR2 is FQNEAQ. The CDR3 has 14 residues. The V end lost 1 base, the J end lost 5 bases, and 11 bases lay between the germline ends. The CDR3 bases are TGTGCCAGCAGCTTAGGGGGGATACTTTATGGCTACACCTTC. It codes for CASSLGGILYGYTF.

The V and J genes are TRBV27 and TRBJ1-2; maybe TRBD1 (6 bases). The CDR3 totals 14 residues. In germline, CDR1 is MNHEY, CDR2 SMNVEV (reference sequence). Between the trimmed V and J ends, which lost 3 bases and 4 bases, there was a span of 12 bases. CDR3 region: CASSFGGAGYGYTF. The CDR3 bases are TGTGCCAGCAGTTTCGGGGGGGCCGGCTATGGCTACACCTTC.

The rearrangement links TRBV21-1 to TRBJ1-2. TRBV21-1 is given as a pseudogene. This CDR3 spans 14 amino acids. The CDR3 nucleotides read TGTGCCAGCAGCCATAAAGGACGGAGGGGTGGCTACACCTTC. The encoded protein is CASSHKGRRGGYTF.

The chain uses TRBV11-2 and TRBJ2-2; no clear D. Trimming shortened V by 1 base and J by 6 bases, and 6 bases separated the two germline ends. From germline, CDR1 is SGHAT and CDR2 FQNNGV. CDR3 length: 13 amino acids. In DNA form, the CDR3 reads TGTGCCAGCAGCTTAGGCTGGGCCGGGGAGCTGTTTTTT. Its protein product is CASSLGWAGELFF.

The gene calls are TRBV4-1 and TRBJ1-2; TRBD1 agrees at 9 bases. This CDR3 has 16 amino acids. V gave up 4 bases and J gave up 4 bases; unmatched junction bases: 10. Germline CDR1 is MGHRA and CDR2 is YSYEKL. The DNA of the CDR3 is TGCGCCAGCAGCCCACCTAGGGACAGGGTAGGCTATGGCTACACCTTC. It encodes CASSPPRDRVGYGYTF.

This clone was seen just once. The J gene is TRBJ2-3, the V gene TRBV4-2; 7 bases fit TRBD1. J was trimmed by 2 bases and V by 3 bases; bases with no gene match: 8. CDR1 is LGHNA, CDR2 YNFKEQ, per germline. This CDR3 has 16 residues. The chain's CDR3 is CASSQRQGLYTDTQYF. DNA of the CDR3: TGTGCCAGCAGCCAGCGACAGGGCCTATACACAGATACGCAGTATTTT.

The chain carries TRBV4-1 and TRBJ2-1, with 13 bases fitting TRBD2. The trim removed 2 bases at V and 5 bases at J, leaving 3 bases unmatched. This CDR3 is built from 16 residues. The germline gives CDR1 MGHRA, CDR2 YSYEKL. For the CDR3, the DNA is TGCGCCAGCAGCCAAACTAGCGGGAGGGCCGACAATGAGCAGTTCTTC. It encodes CASSQTSGRADNEQFF.

The CDR3 region is CASSLGWGDGANQPQHF. DNA for the CDR3: TGTGCCAGCAGTTTAGGATGGGGGGACGGAGCTAATCAGCCCCAGCATTTT. This chain links TRBV27 with TRBJ1-5; TRBD1 might be the D (5 bases). CDR3 length: 17 amino acids. Trimming shortened V by 2 bases and J by 4 bases, and 18 bases separated the two germline ends. Germline CDR1 and CDR2: MNHEY and SMNVEV (reference sequence).

The J gene is TRBJ2-1, the V gene TRBV19, with D tentatively TRBD2 (6 bases). V dropped 10 bases and J dropped 3 bases, with 13 bases sitting between them. Germline values: CDR1 LNHDA, CDR2 SQIVND (reference sequence). This CDR3 region has 13 residues. Here the CDR3 reads CAISPGLYNEQFF. The DNA of the CDR3 is TGTGCCATCTCTCCGGGACTCTACAATGAGCAGTTCTTC.

The chain employs TRBV28 and TRBJ1-5, with a possible D match to TRBD1 (6 bases). The CDR3 loop spans 16 amino acids. Germline CDR1 is MDHEN and CDR2 is SYDVKM. The germline V and J ends were trimmed by 1 base and 0 bases, with 10 bases remaining between them. The CDR3: CASSLLGADSNQPQHF. The CDR3 nucleotides read TGTGCCAGCAGTTTATTGGGGGCAGATAGCAATCAGCCCCAGCATTTT.